Presented here are 19 T cell receptor beta chains from one specimen sequenced in a study of glioma-infiltrating T cells after dendritic cell vaccination. Time point of the sample: after dendritic cell vaccination, including at tumor progression/relapse. The table came from immunoSEQ multiplex PCR; TCRdb's copy has only in-frame clones and leaves some out. The table includes fewer than 60,000 clones, around 91% detected once. The source material was blood, sampled after dendritic cell vaccination. These receptors were obtained from a human donor with glioblastoma.

This chain joins TRBV6-6 and TRBJ1-4; tentative D call: TRBD1 (6 bases). This CDR3 comprises 13 residues. V dropped 7 bases and J dropped 4 bases, with 10 bases sitting between them. From germline, CDR1 is MNHNY and CDR2 SVGAGI (reference sequence). The CDR3 region is CASKQGYNEKLFF. The CDR3 region has the DNA TGTGCCAGCAAACAGGGTTATAATGAAAAACTGTTTTTT.

The genes are TRBV5-6 and TRBJ2-7, with 9 bases that match TRBD1. This CDR3 spans 14 amino acids. Germline assignment: CDR1 SGHDT and CDR2 YYEEEE. Trimming cost V 0 bases and J 7 bases; bases outside gene matches: 5. The CDR3 coding sequence is TGTGCCAGCAGCTTGGACAGGGGGCTTGATGAGCAGTACTTC. Translating it yields CASSLDRGLDEQYF.

The chain is built from TRBV6-5 and TRBJ2-7; 8 bases fit TRBD2. With V trimmed by 0 bases and J by 9 bases, 7 bases remained unmatched. There are 14 residues in the CDR3. CDR1 and CDR2 from the germline V gene are MNHEY and SVGAGI. CDR3 in amino acids: CASSYSTVAGRQYF. In DNA form, the CDR3 reads TGTGCCAGCAGTTACTCGACGGTAGCGGGGAGGCAGTACTTC.

The V and J genes are TRBV14 and TRBJ2-2, with 9 positions matching TRBD2. This CDR3 has 17 amino acids. Germline CDR1 and CDR2: SGHDN and FVKESK. V was clipped by 4 bases and J by 5 bases; unmatched bases: 11. CDR3 nucleotides: TGTGCCAGCAGCCCCCGTCTCCTCACTAGCGGGACCGGGGAGCTGTTTTTT. It yields the protein CASSPRLLTSGTGELFF. Filled out from reference TRBV14 and TRBJ2-2, the complete variable domain reads EAGVTQFPSHSVIEKGQTVTLRCDPISGHDNLYWYRRVMGKEIKFLLHFVKESKQDESGMPNNRFLAERTGGTYSTLKVQPAELEDSGVYFCASSPRLLTSGTGELFFGEGSRLTVL.

This chain joins TRBV11-3 and TRBJ2-7; TRBD1 is a possible D gene (6 bases). The CDR3 consists of 15 residues. Trimming removed 5 bases from V and 7 bases from J, with 21 bases in between. Germline-derived CDR1 and CDR2 are SGHNT and YENEEA. The chain's CDR3 is CASSPTDRPTSEQYF. The CDR3 region has the DNA TGTGCCAGCAGCCCGACGGACAGACCTACGAGTGAGCAGTACTTC. Using reference TRBV11-3 and TRBJ2-7 for the parts outside the CDR3, the full variable domain is EAGVVQSPRYKIIEKKQPVAFWCNPISGHNTLYWYLQNLGQGPELLIRYENEEAVDDSQLPKDRFSAERLKGVDSTLKIQPAELGDSAVYLCASSPTDRPTSEQYFGPGTRLTVT.

CDR3 amino acids: CASSEFLGIDTQYF. CDR3 DNA sequence: TGTGCCAGCAGTGAATTCCTGGGCATAGATACGCAGTATTTT. The chain has TRBV25-1 and TRBJ2-3, with unresolved D. V was cut by 1 base and J by 5 bases, with 10 bases left in between. Germline V gene sequence: CDR1 MGHDK, CDR2 SYGVNS. The CDR3 sequence is 14 residues long. The full variable domain, completed using reference TRBV25-1 and TRBJ2-3, is EADIYQTPRYLVIGTGKKITLECSQTMGHDKMYWYQQDPGMELHLIHYSYGVNSTEKGDLSSESTVSRIRTEHFPLTLESARPSHTSQYLCASSEFLGIDTQYFGPGTRLTVL.

J is TRBJ2-3 and V is TRBV6-6, with TRBD2 matching over 11 bases. The germline V gene encodes CDR1 MNHNY and CDR2 SVGAGI (reference sequence). This CDR3 spans 15 amino acids. After removal of 5 bases from V and 3 bases from J, the junction contained 4 bases not matched to a gene. The chain's CDR3 is CASSSSGRGTDTQYF. In DNA form, the CDR3 reads TGTGCCAGCAGTAGTAGCGGGAGGGGAACAGATACGCAGTATTTT.

This clone was found once. The chain has TRBV25-1 and TRBJ1-1, with D uncertain. The V gene lost 3 bases and the J gene lost 11 bases, with 16 bases spanning the gap. In germline, CDR1 is MGHDK, CDR2 SYGVNS. The CDR3 runs 13 residues. CDR3 residues: CASSDPVRAWAFF. CDR3 in DNA: TGTGCCAGCAGTGACCCGGTGCGCGCATGGGCTTTCTTT.

The rearrangement links TRBV5-5 to TRBJ2-1, with a weak D call TRBD2 (6 bases). Per germline, CDR1 SGHKS and CDR2 YYEKEE (reference sequence). Deletions cut 6 bases from V and 1 base from J, with 14 bases between. This CDR3 region has 15 residues. DNA for the CDR3: TGTGCCAGCAACCTATTCGGGGGATCCTACAATGAGCAGTTCTTC. Translated: CASNLFGGSYNEQFF.

The CDR3 sequence: CASSQASGRSRDTQYF. In nucleotides, the CDR3 is TGTGCCAGCAGCCAAGCTAGCGGGAGATCTAGAGATACGCAGTATTTT. The chain has TRBV4-2 and TRBJ2-3, with 10 bases matching TRBD2. Germline assignment: CDR1 LGHNA and CDR2 YNFKEQ. The ends lost 1 base at V and 5 bases at J; junction bases unmatched: 6. The CDR3 is 16 residues long.

The chain has TRBV5-1 and TRBJ2-3; weak D call: TRBD1 (6 bases). Germline values: CDR1 SGHRS, CDR2 YFSETQ. The CDR3 totals 15 residues. V lost 3 bases and J 6 bases, leaving 17 bases between the germline ends. The CDR3 nucleotides read TGCGCCAGCAGCTCCTCGATGGGGGCAGGTGATACGCAGTATTTT. It codes for CASSSSMGAGDTQYF.

On this clone: Other DNA sequences in this specimen translate into the identical CDR3. The chain joins TRBV9 to TRBJ1-5; D is possibly TRBD1 (5 bases). CDR1 is SGDLS and CDR2 is YYNGEE in the germline V gene. The CDR3 spans 13 residues. The germline V and J ends were trimmed by 3 bases and 2 bases, with 6 bases remaining between them. DNA of the CDR3: TGTGCCAGCAGCGAAGGGGGCAATCAGCCCCAGCATTTT. This translates into CASSEGGNQPQHF. The whole variable domain, remainder taken from reference TRBV9 and TRBJ1-5, is DSGVTQTPKHLITATGQRVTLRCSPRSGDLSVYWYQQSLDQGLQFLIQYYNGEERAKGNILERFSAQQFPDLHSELNLSSLELGDSALYFCASSEGGNQPQHFGDGTRLSIL.

This clone was detected once. The genes are TRBV6-1 and TRBJ2-7; no firm D call. The germline V gene encodes CDR1 MNHNS and CDR2 SASEGT. This CDR3 has 15 residues. The V end was cut by 1 base, the J end by 0 bases, with 10 bases between. Written as DNA, the CDR3 is TGTGCCAGCAGTGAAGGACTCTCCGCCTCCTACGAGCAGTACTTC. Translated: CASSEGLSASYEQYF.

This chain joins TRBV7-6 and TRBJ2-7; 7 bases are shared with TRBD2. V shed 6 bases and J 1 base; nucleotides not matched to a gene: 12. Germline assignment: CDR1 SGHVS and CDR2 FNYEAQ. This CDR3 has 16 residues. CDR3 amino acids: CASSSEVAGSSYEQYF. In DNA, the CDR3 is TGTGCCAGCAGTTCCGAGGTAGCGGGCTCGTCCTACGAGCAGTACTTC.

This rearrangement joins TRBV30 to TRBJ2-1; 9 bases align to TRBD1. The germline V gene has CDR1 GTSNPN and CDR2 SVGIG (reference sequence). Losses at the gene ends were 0 bases for V and 6 bases for J; bases not matched to a gene: 6. The CDR3 is 15 residues long. The CDR3 sequence is CAWSVIRTGVNEQFF. DNA of the CDR3: TGTGCCTGGAGTGTAATCCGGACAGGGGTCAATGAGCAGTTCTTC. Supplemented by reference TRBV30 and TRBJ2-1, the full variable domain reads SQTIHQWPATLVQPVGSPLSLECTVEGTSNPNLYWYRQAAGRGLQLLFYSVGIGQISSEVPQNLSASRPQDRQFILSSKKLLLSDSGFYLCAWSVIRTGVNEQFFGPGTRLTVL.

The rearrangement joins TRBV28 to TRBJ1-5; no reliable D call. V gave up 6 bases and J gave up 1 base, with 13 bases separating them. Germline values: CDR1 MDHEN, CDR2 SYDVKM. The CDR3 contains 15 residues. This chain's CDR3 is CASRLRWRSNQPQHF. As DNA, the CDR3 is TGTGCCAGCAGGTTAAGGTGGCGGAGCAATCAGCCCCAGCATTTT.

The chain employs TRBV30 and TRBJ1-1; D is undetermined. The CDR3 contains 14 residues. V was trimmed by 0 bases and J by 1 base, leaving 9 bases between them. From germline, CDR1 is GTSNPN and CDR2 SVGIG (reference sequence). The CDR3 DNA follows: TGTGCCTGGAGTGTACGGAGGAGGAACACTGAAGCTTTCTTT. Protein: CAWSVRRRNTEAFF.

This clone was observed a few times. The V gene is TRBV10-3, the J gene TRBJ2-1, with 7 bases lining up with TRBD1. The CDR3 is 13 amino acids. Trimming at V came to 4 bases and at J to 10 bases, leaving 7 bases not matched to a gene. CDR1 is ENHRY, CDR2 SYGVKD, per germline. CDR3 protein: CAISGTKDREQFF. DNA of the CDR3: TGTGCCATCAGTGGCACAAAGGACAGGGAGCAGTTCTTC.

This clone came up a few times. This chain links TRBV28 with TRBJ2-1; TRBD2 is a possible D gene (6 bases). The CDR3 covers 18 residues. The germline V gene has CDR1 MDHEN and CDR2 SYDVKM. Trimming took off 4 bases at V and 4 bases at J, with 23 bases between the two ends. CDR3 loop: CASSSRGHLLRGYNEQFF. CDR3 in DNA: TGTGCCAGCAGTTCCAGAGGACACCTCCTTCGGGGGTACAATGAGCAGTTCTTC.